One sample yielded the 21 T cell receptor beta chains listed below, sequenced in a study of T-cell reconstitution after alpha-beta-depleted transplantation in children (dated by TCRdb to the mid-2010s). The treatment or condition label, as the study defines it: allogeneic hematopoietic cell transplantation with graft depleted of TCRalphabeta T cells and CD19 B cells. The method was PCR. These reads were obtained on an Illumina HiSeq 2500. TCR libraries were prepared with molecular barcoding, using unique molecular identifiers to normalize TCRbeta repertoire quantification. TCRdb redid the processing of the public reads, applying fastp at Q25 and MiXCR, and retained in-frame beta chains. Under each unique CDR3 protein, matching rows form one entry showing the most common genes and DNA. The sample table shows almost 600,000 distinct CDR3 sequences, and approximately 30% are seen once. The top ten constitute just over 35% of the sample.

The specimen comprised PBMCs, sampled before TCRalphabeta/CD19-depleted stem cell transplant. The source is a boy younger than two with Wiskott-Aldrich syndrome, due to receive a stem cell transplant.

The rearrangement links TRBV20-1 to TRBJ2-7; TRBD1 agrees at 8 bases. With V trimmed by 0 bases and J by 3 bases, 7 bases remained unmatched. The CDR3 totals 15 residues. The germline CDR1 and CDR2 sequences are DFQATT and SNEGSKA (reference sequence). CDR3 loop: CSARDGRGLFYEQYF. The CDR3 DNA reads TGCAGTGCTAGAGATGGCAGGGGGCTATTCTACGAGCAGTACTTC.

This clonotype was detected a few times. V and J are TRBV9 and TRBJ2-1; D perhaps matches TRBD2 (6 bases). From germline, CDR1 is SGDLS and CDR2 YYNGEE. The CDR3 is 14 amino acids. Trimming stripped 0 bases from V and 7 bases from J, with 11 bases between. Written as DNA, the CDR3 is TGTGCCAGCAGCGTAGTCGCCGGGAGTAATGAGCAGTTCTTC. This translates into CASSVVAGSNEQFF. Full variable domain (remainder filled in from reference TRBV9 and TRBJ2-1): DSGVTQTPKHLITATGQRVTLRCSPRSGDLSVYWYQQSLDQGLQFLIQYYNGEERAKGNILERFSAQQFPDLHSELNLSSLELGDSALYFCASSVVAGSNEQFFGPGTRLTVL.

This clonotype came up a few times. The chain carries TRBV29-1 and TRBJ2-3; either TRBD1 or TRBD2 may supply D (5 bases each). The CDR3 runs to 16 residues. Trimming cost V 7 bases and J 4 bases, with 24 bases left between them. CDR1 and CDR2 from the germline V gene are SQVTM and ANQGSEA. The CDR3 DNA sequence: TGCAGCGCCCTCAGGAGTGGGGCTAGTAGCGCAGATACGCAGTATTTT. Amino acid sequence: CSALRSGASSADTQYF.

The chain couples TRBV5-1 to TRBJ2-3, with TRBD2 identical over 11 bases. The germline V gene has CDR1 SGHRS and CDR2 YFSETQ. The CDR3 spans 20 residues. The J segment lost 1 base and the V segment lost 0 bases, leaving 13 bases of the junction unmatched. CDR3 amino acids: CASSLARLAGGGRGTDTQYF. The CDR3 nucleotides read TGCGCCAGCAGCTTGGCCCGCCTAGCGGGAGGTGGAAGGGGCACAGATACGCAGTATTTT.

This clonotype has a handful of counts. The chain links TRBV5-1 to TRBJ2-3; D not resolved. CDR3 length equals 12 residues. Germline assignment: CDR1 SGHRS and CDR2 YFSETQ. Trimming left V 7 bases short and J 2 bases short, with 8 bases between. The CDR3 sequence is CASYRFTDTQYF. The CDR3 coding sequence is TGCGCCAGCTATCGGTTCACAGATACGCAGTATTTT.

V and J are TRBV9 and TRBJ2-4; possibly TRBD2 for D (6 bases). V dropped 4 bases and J dropped 8 bases, with 10 bases sitting between them. Germline CDR1 is SGDLS and CDR2 is YYNGEE. The CDR3 is 12 amino acids. CDR3 loop: CASSPRGDIQYF. As DNA, the CDR3 is TGTGCCAGCAGCCCCCGCGGGGACATTCAGTACTTC.

This sequence joins TRBV10-2 and TRBJ2-7; the match to TRBD2 covers 10 bases. Per germline, CDR1 WSHSY and CDR2 SAAADI. The trim removed 5 bases at V and 0 bases at J, leaving 16 bases unmatched. The CDR3 is 19 residues long. This CDR3 reads CASSLLRTSGSPHSYEQYF. CDR3 bases: TGCGCCAGCAGTTTACTAAGGACTAGCGGAAGTCCCCACTCCTACGAGCAGTACTTC.

CDR3 residues: CASSYSAKAFF. As DNA, the CDR3 is TGTGCCAGCAGTTATAGCGCAAAAGCTTTCTTT. The V call is TRBV6-5, the J call TRBJ1-1; D is unresolved. V lost 3 bases to trimming and J lost 9 bases, with 8 bases between them. The CDR3 loop spans 11 amino acids. CDR1 is MNHEY, CDR2 SVGAGI, per germline.

This rearrangement joins TRBV12-3 or TRBV12-4 to TRBJ2-7; TRBD2 agrees at 7 bases. This CDR3 is 15 amino acids long. The junction had 4 bases not matched to a gene; V was cut back by 2 bases and J by 0 bases. CDR3: CASSLKAGSSYEQYF. Written as DNA, the CDR3 is TGTGCCAGCAGTTTAAAAGCGGGGAGCTCCTACGAGCAGTACTTC.

The genes are TRBV5-6 and TRBJ2-1; 7 bases are a match to TRBD2. Trimming took 4 bases from V and 5 from J; bases not matched to a gene: 12. Germline V gene data show CDR1 as SGHDT and CDR2 as YYEEEE. The CDR3 is 16 residues long. In DNA, the CDR3 is TGTGCCAGCAGCCAGGGACTACATACGGATAACAATGAGCAGTTCTTC. This translates into CASSQGLHTDNNEQFF.

This clonotype was found a few times. The CDR3 region is CSATKIGGETQYF. CDR3 DNA: TGCAGTGCGACGAAGATAGGGGGTGAGACCCAGTACTTC. This sequence joins TRBV20-1 and TRBJ2-5; the D gene is possibly TRBD1 (6 bases). This CDR3 comprises 13 residues. The V end was cut by 6 bases, the J end by 5 bases, with 16 bases between. Germline CDR1 and CDR2: DFQATT and SNEGSKA (reference sequence).

The rearrangement links TRBV29-1 to TRBJ2-1, with 8 bases identical to TRBD1. The germline V gene has CDR1 SQVTM and CDR2 ANQGSEA. The CDR3 is made up of 13 amino acids. With V trimmed by 3 bases and J by 7 bases, 5 bases remained unmatched. In DNA, the CDR3 is TGCAGCGTTGACGGCCAGGGGGCAAATGAGCAGTTCTTC. It encodes CSVDGQGANEQFF.

J is TRBJ2-7 and V is TRBV11-2, with D unresolved. The CDR3 is 12 residues long. CDR1 SGHAT and CDR2 FQNNGV come from the germline V gene. The ends were cut back, 4 bases at V and 2 bases at J, with 6 bases in the middle. The CDR3 DNA follows: TGTGCCAGCAGCTATAGGCCCTACGAGCAGTACTTC. It translates to CASSYRPYEQYF.

This chain connects TRBV20-1 to TRBJ2-1, with D perhaps TRBD1 (5 bases). Per the germline V gene, CDR1 is DFQATT and CDR2 is SNEGSKA (reference sequence). Trimming removed 3 bases from V and 8 bases from J, with 11 bases in between. The CDR3 totals 12 residues. CDR3: CSARSGLDEQFF. CDR3 coding DNA: TGCAGTGCTAGGTCAGGGTTGGATGAGCAGTTCTTC.

This rearrangement joins TRBV27 to TRBJ2-7; D might be TRBD2 (6 bases). The V gene's germline CDR1 is MNHEY and CDR2 SMNVEV (reference sequence). CDR3 length equals 12 residues. Trimming removed 3 bases from V and 7 bases from J, with 10 bases in between. In nucleotides, the CDR3 is TGTGCCAGCAGTTTGCGGGCGGGGGAGCAGTACTTC. It translates to CASSLRAGEQYF.

The V gene is TRBV10-3, the J gene TRBJ2-3, with TRBD1 as a possible D gene (6 bases). V lost 4 bases and J lost 0, with 14 bases in between. Germline CDR1 reads ENHRY; CDR2 reads SYGVKD. The CDR3 length is 16 residues. Here the CDR3 DNA reads TGTGCCATCAGTGGGGACACTTCCTCTAGCACAGATACGCAGTATTTT. Residues: CAISGDTSSSTDTQYF.

This clonotype has just a few counts. This sequence joins TRBV7-2 and TRBJ2-1; D is uncertain. The germline gives CDR1 SGHTA, CDR2 FQGNSA. This CDR3 is 14 amino acids long. Trimming cost V 7 bases and J 2 bases, with 12 bases left between them. CDR3 nucleotides: TGTGCCAGCACCCTTACTACGGCCTACAATGAGCAGTTCTTC. Translating gives CASTLTTAYNEQFF.

The V gene is TRBV6-5, the J gene TRBJ2-3; 11 bases fit TRBD2. Looked up from germline, CDR1 is MNHEY and CDR2 is SVGAGI. The CDR3 spans 17 residues. V lost 0 bases, J lost 2 bases, and 4 bases stayed unmatched. The DNA of the CDR3 is TGTGCCAGCAGTTACTCGTTAGCGGGAGGGCACACAGATACGCAGTATTTT. Protein product: CASSYSLAGGHTDTQYF.

This clonotype was observed a handful of times. The chain carries TRBV5-1 and TRBJ2-7, with 7 bases identical to TRBD1. The germline gives CDR1 SGHRS, CDR2 YFSETQ. The V segment lost 2 bases and the J segment 2 bases; nucleotides outside the gene matches: 1. This CDR3 is 13 amino acids long. CDR3 nucleotide sequence: TGCGCCAGCAGCTTACAGGGGACCTACGAGCAGTACTTC. This sequence encodes CASSLQGTYEQYF.

The chain has TRBV12-3 or TRBV12-4 and TRBJ2-2; a weak D match, TRBD1 (5 bases). Trimming removed 3 bases from V and 4 bases from J, with 6 bases in between. CDR3 length: 13 amino acids. The CDR3 DNA reads TGTGCCAGCAGTTTTGGGGCCACCGGGGAGCTGTTTTTT. This codes for CASSFGATGELFF.

This chain uses TRBV5-1 with TRBJ1-2; no clear D. Trimming cost V 0 bases and J 3 bases, with 6 bases left between them. CDR1 and CDR2 (germline): SGHRS, YFSETQ. The CDR3 loop spans 13 amino acids. The CDR3 DNA reads as TGCGCCAGCAGCTTGGAAGGGTACTATGGCTACACCTTC. Translating gives CASSLEGYYGYTF.